The source of this T cell receptor (beta chain) is a study of response to subunit inactivated influenza vaccine. Germline V gives CDR1 MDHEN, CDR2 SYDVKM. Deletions cut 8 bases from V and 8 bases from J, with 15 bases between. There are 12 residues in the CDR3. This clonotype was seen a few times. Antigen unknown. TCRdb ran MiXCR on the RT-PCR reads and lists one entry per CDR3 protein. The sample holds about 800,000 distinct CDR3 sequences, 21% seen once. Regarding the study as a whole: Researchers suggested that each seasonal influenza vaccination recruits few new T cells.

The clonotype comes from a man aged 50 to 59 who received an inactivated influenza vaccine. V is TRBV28 and J is TRBJ1-2; TRBD1 is a possible D gene (6 bases). Specimen: PBMCs from blood, collected 4 to 6 days after vaccination. The CDR3 DNA reads TGTGCCAGCTTTAACGCGGGGGGCGGCTACACCTTC. It translates to CASFNAGGGYTF.